This TCR beta chain was documented in a study of blood T cell repertoires in COVID-19. Study context: Samples taken during acute and convalescent COVID-19 were collected in the United States, Italy and Spain. In each case, the material was cDNA or gDNA derived from T cells, B-cell-depleted T cells, or PBMCs.

Per the authors' pipeline: Quantification of nucleated cells was approximated via reference gene primer amplification. Using immunoSEQ multiplex PCR, the repertoire was profiled, and TCRdb retains in-frame clones only, with some absent. V, J and clone size reflect that table, while D and trimming were determined from the DNA. The data hold a few hundred thousand clones, with approximately 89% observed a single time. CDR3 length: 16 residues. V lost 2 bases and J 2 bases, leaving 15 bases between the germline ends. Germline CDR1 LNHNV, CDR2 YYDKDF (reference sequence). The chain uses TRBV15 and TRBJ2-5; a weak D match, TRBD2 (6 bases). The sequence was obtained from a woman aged 45-59 years who had recovered from COVID-19. Input material: peripheral blood. CDR3 nucleotide sequence: TGTGCCACCAGCAGACCAACCCCAGGGACTCAAGAGACCCAGTACTTC. Its protein is CATSRPTPGTQETQYF.